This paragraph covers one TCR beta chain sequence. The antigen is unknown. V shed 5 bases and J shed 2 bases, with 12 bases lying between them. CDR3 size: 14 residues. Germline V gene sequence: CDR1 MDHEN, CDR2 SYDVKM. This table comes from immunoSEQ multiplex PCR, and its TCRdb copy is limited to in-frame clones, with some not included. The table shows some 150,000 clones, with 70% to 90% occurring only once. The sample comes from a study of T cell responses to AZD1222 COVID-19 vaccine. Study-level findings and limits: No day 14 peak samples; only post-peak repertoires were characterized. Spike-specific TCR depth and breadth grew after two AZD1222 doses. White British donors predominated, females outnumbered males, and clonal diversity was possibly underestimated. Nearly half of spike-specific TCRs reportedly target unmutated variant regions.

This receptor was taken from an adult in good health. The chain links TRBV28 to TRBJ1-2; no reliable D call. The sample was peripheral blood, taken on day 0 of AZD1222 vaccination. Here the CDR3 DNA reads TGTGCCAGCAGTCCCATCGGGGAAAACTATGGCTACACCTTC. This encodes CASSPIGENYGYTF.